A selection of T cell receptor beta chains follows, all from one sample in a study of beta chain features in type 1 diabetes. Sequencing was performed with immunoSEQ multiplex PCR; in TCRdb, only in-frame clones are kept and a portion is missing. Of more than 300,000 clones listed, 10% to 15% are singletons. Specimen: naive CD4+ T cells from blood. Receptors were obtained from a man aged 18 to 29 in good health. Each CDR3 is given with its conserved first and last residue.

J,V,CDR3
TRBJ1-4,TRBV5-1,CASSPGVGEKLFF
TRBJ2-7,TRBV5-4,CASSPGGQESLYEQYF
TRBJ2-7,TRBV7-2,CASSPRGLAGGEQYF
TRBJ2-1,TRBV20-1,CSAGGSGEQFF
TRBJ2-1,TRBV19,CASRRLEEQFF
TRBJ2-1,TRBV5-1,CASTLTATSYNEQFF
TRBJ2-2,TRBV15,CATSRDLLESRTGELFF
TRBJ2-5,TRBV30,CAWSPGNAETQYF
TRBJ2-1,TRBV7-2,CASSPGGSSYNEQFF
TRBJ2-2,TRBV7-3,CASSIQGMNTGELFF
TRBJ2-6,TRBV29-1,CSAAVTGVTSSGANVLTF
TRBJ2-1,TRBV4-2,CASSQGGTSGNNEQFF
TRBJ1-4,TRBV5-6,CASSLGVWELAF
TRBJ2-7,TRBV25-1,CASSAAPGQGPYEQYF
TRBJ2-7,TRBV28,CASSRLAGAYEQYF
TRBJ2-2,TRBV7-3,CASSRGQSTGELFF
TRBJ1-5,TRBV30,CAWSVIQGAGQPQHF
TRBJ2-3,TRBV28,CASSFLAISTDTQYF
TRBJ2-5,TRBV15,CATSPEQERAQYF
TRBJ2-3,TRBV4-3,CASSLDLGKQYF
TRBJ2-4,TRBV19,CAVGGGPTVVYF
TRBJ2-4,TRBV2,CASSELAAGKNIQYF
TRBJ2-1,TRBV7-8,CASSSPDRGYRGSSYNEQFF
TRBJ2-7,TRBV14,CASSQNPTTGGEQYF
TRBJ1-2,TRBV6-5,CASSSTGDYGYTF
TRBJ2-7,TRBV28,CASSSGTATYEQYF
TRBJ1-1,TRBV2,CASSVLRNTEAFF
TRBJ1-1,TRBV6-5,CASGQGTGTEAFF
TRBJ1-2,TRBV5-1,CASSLVSRQGLGYTF
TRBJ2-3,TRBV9,CASSVAAGGHTDTQYF
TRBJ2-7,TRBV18,CASSPPGRGRYEQYF
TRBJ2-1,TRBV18,CASSPPGRGSSYNEQFF
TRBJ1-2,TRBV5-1,CASSRGQGTDGYTF
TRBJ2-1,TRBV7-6,CASSHPYREVNNEQFF
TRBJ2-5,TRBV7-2,CASGAGPVGTQYF
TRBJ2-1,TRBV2,CASTLAGTPSSYNEQFF
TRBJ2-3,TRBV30,CAWNGLAGGTSTDTQYF
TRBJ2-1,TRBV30,CAWSVRGRGDEQFF
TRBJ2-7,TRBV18,CASSLFGQGGSYEQYF
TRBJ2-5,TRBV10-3,CAISHPGQGRETQYF
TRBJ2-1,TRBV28,CASSFLSGSSFMNNEQFF